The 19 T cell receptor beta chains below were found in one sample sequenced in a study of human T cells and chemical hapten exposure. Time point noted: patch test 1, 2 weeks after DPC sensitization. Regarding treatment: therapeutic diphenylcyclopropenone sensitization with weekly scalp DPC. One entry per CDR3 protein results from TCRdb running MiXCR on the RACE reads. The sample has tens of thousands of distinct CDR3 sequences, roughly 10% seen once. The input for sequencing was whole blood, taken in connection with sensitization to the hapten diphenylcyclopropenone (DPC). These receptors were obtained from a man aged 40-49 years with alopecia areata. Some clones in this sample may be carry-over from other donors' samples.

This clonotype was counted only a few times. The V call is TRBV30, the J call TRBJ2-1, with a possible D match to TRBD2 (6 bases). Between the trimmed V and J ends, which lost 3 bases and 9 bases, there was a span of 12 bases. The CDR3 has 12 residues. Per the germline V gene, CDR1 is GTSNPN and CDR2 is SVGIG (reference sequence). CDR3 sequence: CAWSGAGGEQFF. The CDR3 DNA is TGTGCCTGGAGCGGGGCCGGGGGTGAGCAGTTCTTC.

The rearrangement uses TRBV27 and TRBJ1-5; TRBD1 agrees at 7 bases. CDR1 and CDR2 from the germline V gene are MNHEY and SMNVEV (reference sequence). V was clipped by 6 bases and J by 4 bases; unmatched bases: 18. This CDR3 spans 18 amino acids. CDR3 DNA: TGTGCCAGCAGCCCGAGGGGACAGTCCCTTCTTCGAAATCAGCCCCAGCATTTT. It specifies CASSPRGQSLLRNQPQHF.

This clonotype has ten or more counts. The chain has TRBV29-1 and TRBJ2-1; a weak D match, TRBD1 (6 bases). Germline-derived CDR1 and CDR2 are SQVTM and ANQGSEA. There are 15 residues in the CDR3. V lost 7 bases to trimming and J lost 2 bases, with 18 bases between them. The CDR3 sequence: CSGPLAGAAYNEQFF. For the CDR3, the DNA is TGCAGCGGCCCCTTGGCAGGGGCGGCCTACAATGAGCAGTTCTTC.

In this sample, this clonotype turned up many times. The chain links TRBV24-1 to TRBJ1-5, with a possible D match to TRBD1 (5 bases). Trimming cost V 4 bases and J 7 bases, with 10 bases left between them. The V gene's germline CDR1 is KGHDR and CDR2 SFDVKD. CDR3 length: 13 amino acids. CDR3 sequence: CATSDTGTQPQHF. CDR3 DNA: TGTGCCACCAGTGACACTGGGACCCAGCCCCAGCATTTT.

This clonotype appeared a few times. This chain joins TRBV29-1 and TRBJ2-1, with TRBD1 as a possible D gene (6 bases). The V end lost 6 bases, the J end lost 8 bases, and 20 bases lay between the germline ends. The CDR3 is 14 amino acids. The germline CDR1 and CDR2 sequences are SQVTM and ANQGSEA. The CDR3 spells CSVEGEPLRDEQFF. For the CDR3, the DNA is TGCAGCGTCGAGGGGGAACCCCTTAGGGATGAGCAGTTCTTC.

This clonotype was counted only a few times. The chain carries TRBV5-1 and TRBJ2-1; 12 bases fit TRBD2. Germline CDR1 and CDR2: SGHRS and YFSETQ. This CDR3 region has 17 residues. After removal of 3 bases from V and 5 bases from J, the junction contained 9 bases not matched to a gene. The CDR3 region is CASSSRPTSGSDNEQFF. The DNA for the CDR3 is TGCGCCAGCAGCTCGAGACCGACTAGCGGGAGCGACAATGAGCAGTTCTTC. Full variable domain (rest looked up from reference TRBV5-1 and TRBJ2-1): KAGVTQTPRYLIKTRGQQVTLSCSPISGHRSVSWYQQTPGQGLQFLFEYFSETQRNKGNFPGRFSGRQFSNSRSEMNVSTLELGDSALYLCASSSRPTSGSDNEQFFGPGTRLTVL.

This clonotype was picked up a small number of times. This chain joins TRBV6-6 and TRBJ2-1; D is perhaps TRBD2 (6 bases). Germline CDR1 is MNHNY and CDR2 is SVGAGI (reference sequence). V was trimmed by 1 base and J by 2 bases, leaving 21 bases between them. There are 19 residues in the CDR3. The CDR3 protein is CASSYFSLETSGAYNEQFF. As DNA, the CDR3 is TGTGCCAGCAGTTACTTCTCCCTTGAGACTAGTGGGGCCTACAATGAGCAGTTCTTC.

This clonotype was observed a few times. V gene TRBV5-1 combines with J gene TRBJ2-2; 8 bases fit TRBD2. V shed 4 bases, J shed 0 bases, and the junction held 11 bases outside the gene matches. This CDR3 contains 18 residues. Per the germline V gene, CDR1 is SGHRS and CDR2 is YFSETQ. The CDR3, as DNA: TGCGCCAGCAGCCACAGGACTAGCAGATCATCGAACACCGGGGAGCTGTTTTTT. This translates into CASSHRTSRSSNTGELFF.

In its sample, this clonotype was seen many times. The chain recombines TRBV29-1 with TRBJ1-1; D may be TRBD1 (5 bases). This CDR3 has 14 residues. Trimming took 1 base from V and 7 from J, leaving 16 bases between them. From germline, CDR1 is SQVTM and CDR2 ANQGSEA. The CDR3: CSVEGSGPPGEAFF. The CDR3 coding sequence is TGCAGCGTTGAAGGGTCAGGGCCGCCGGGTGAAGCTTTCTTT.

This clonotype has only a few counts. Here the CDR3 DNA reads TGTGCCAGCAGCTTAGTCACAGGCATGAACACTGAAGCTTTCTTT. Translation: CASSLVTGMNTEAFF. V and J are TRBV11-3 and TRBJ1-1, with D possibly matching TRBD1 (5 bases). Looked up from germline, CDR1 is SGHNT and CDR2 is YENEEA. V gave up 1 base and J gave up 0 bases, with 9 bases separating them. This CDR3 spans 15 amino acids.

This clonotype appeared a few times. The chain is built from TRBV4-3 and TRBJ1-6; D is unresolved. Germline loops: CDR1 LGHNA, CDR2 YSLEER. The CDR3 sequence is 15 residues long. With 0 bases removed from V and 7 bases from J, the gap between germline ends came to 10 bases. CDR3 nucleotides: TGCGCCAGCAGCCAAGATCGGGTACCCAATTCACCCCTCCACTTT. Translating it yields CASSQDRVPNSPLHF.

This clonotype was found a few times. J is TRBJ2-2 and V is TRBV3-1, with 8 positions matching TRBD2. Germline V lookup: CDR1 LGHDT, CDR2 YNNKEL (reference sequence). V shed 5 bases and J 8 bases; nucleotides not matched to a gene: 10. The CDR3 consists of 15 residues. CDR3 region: CASSSRTSPSGELFF. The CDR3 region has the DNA TGTGCCAGCAGCTCCCGGACTAGCCCCAGTGGGGAGCTGTTTTTT. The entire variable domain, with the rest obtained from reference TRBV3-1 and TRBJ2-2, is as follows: DTAVSQTPKYLVTQMGNDKSIKCEQNLGHDTMYWYKQDSKKFLKIMFSYNNKELIINETVPNRFSPKSPDKAHLNLHINSLELGDSAVYFCASSSRTSPSGELFFGEGSRLTVL.

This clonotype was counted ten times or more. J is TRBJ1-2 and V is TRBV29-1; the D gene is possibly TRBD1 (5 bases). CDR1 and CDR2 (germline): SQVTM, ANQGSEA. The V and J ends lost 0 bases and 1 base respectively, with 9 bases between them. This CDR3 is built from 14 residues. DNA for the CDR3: TGCAGCGTTGAAGATTCGACAGTTAACTATGGCTACACCTTC. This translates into CSVEDSTVNYGYTF.

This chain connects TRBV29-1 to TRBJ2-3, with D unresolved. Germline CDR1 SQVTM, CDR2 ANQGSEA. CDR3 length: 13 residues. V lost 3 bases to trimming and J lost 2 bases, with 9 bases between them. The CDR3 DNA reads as TGCAGCGTTGACCGGGCAGACACAGATACGCAGTATTTT. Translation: CSVDRADTDTQYF.

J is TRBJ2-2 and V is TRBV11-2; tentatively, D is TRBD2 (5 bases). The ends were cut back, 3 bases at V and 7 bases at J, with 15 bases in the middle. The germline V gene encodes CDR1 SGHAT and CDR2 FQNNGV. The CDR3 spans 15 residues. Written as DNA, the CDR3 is TGTGCCAGCAGCTTCACAACCGGGGTGGGCGGGGAGCTGTTTTTT. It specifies CASSFTTGVGGELFF. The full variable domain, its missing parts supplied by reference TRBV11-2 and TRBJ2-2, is EAGVAQSPRYKIIEKRQSVAFWCNPISGHATLYWYQQILGQGPKLLIQFQNNGVVDDSQLPKDRFSAERLKGVDSTLKIQPAKLEDSAVYLCASSFTTGVGGELFFGEGSRLTVL.

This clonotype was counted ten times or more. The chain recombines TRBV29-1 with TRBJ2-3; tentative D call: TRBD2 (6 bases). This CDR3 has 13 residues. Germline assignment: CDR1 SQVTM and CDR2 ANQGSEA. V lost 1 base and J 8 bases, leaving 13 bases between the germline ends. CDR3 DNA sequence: TGCAGCGTTGAAGGTCCCGAAGCGGGTACGCAGTATTTT. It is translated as CSVEGPEAGTQYF.

CDR3 bases: TGCGCCAGCAGTCAACGGGGGGCGTCGGCCTACGAGCAGTACTTC. Encoded protein: CASSQRGASAYEQYF. The V call is TRBV23-1, the J call TRBJ2-7, with a weak D call TRBD2 (7 bases). TRBV23-1 is flagged as an ORF with uncertain function. V was pared by 2 bases and J by 2 bases, with 13 bases between. The length of the CDR3 is 15 residues.

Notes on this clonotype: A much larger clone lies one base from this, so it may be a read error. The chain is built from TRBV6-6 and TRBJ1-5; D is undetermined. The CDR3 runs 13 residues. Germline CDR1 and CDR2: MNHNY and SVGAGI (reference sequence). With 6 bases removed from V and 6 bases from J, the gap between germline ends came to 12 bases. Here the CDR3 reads CASSQANSQPQHF. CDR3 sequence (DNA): TGTGCCAGCAGCCAGGCCAACAGTCAGCCCCAGCATTTT.

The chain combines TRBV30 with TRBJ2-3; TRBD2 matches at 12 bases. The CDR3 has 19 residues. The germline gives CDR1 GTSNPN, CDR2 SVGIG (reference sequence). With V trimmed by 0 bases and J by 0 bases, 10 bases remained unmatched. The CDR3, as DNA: TGTGCCTGGAGTGTATTAGGACTAGCGGGGCGAGCTAGCACAGATACGCAGTATTTT. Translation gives CAWSVLGLAGRASTDTQYF.